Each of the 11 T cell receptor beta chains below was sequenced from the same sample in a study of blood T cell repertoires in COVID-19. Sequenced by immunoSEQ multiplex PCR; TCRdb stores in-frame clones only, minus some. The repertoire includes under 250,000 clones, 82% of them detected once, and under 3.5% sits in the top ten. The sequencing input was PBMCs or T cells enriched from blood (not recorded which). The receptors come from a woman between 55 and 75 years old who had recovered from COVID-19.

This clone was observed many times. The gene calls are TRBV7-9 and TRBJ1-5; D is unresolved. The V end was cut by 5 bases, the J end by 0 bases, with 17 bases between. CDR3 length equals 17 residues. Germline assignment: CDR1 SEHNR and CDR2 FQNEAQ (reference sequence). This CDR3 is CASSPAGRSDSNQPQHF. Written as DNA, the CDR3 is TGTGCCAGCAGCCCGGCGGGCAGAAGCGATAGCAATCAGCCCCAGCATTTT.

The CDR3 sequence is CASTRTGYPEAFF. In DNA, the CDR3 is TGTGCCAGCACCAGGACAGGGTACCCTGAAGCTTTCTTT. The chain links TRBV6-5 to TRBJ1-1; TRBD1 matches at 8 bases. The CDR3 totals 13 residues. Looked up from germline, CDR1 is MNHEY and CDR2 is SVGAGI. V lost 7 bases to trimming and J lost 6 bases; unmatched junction nucleotides: 7.

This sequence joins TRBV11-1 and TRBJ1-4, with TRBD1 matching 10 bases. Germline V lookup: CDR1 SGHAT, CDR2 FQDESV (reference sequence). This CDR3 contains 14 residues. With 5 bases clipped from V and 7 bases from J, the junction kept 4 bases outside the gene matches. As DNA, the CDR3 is TGTGCCAGCAGCGTCGACAGGGGGCGTGAAAAACTGTTTTTT. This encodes CASSVDRGREKLFF.

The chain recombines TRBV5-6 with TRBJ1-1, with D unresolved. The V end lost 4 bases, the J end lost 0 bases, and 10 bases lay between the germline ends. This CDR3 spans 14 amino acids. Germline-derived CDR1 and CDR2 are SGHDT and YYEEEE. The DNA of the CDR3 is TGTGCCAGCAGCCTCAGGTATATGAACACTGAAGCTTTCTTT. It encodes CASSLRYMNTEAFF.

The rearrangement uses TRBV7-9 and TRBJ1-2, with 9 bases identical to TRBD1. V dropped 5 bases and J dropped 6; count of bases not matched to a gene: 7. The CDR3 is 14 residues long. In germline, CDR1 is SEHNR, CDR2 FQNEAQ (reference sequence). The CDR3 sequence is CASSVGQGFNGYTF. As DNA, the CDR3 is TGTGCCAGCAGCGTGGGACAGGGATTTAATGGCTACACCTTC.

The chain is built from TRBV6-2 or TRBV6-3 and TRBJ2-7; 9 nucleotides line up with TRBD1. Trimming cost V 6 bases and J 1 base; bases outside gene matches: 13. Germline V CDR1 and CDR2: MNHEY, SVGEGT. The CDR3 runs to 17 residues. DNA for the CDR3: TGTGCCAGCAGCCCCCCCCGGGGGACAGGGCCATCCTACGAGCAGTACTTC. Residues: CASSPPRGTGPSYEQYF.

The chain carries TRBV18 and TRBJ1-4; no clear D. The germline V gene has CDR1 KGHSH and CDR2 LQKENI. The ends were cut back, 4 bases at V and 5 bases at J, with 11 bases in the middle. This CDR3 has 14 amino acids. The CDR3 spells CASSRAGKNEKLFF. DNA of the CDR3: TGTGCCAGCTCACGGGCGGGAAAGAATGAAAAACTGTTTTTT.

In nucleotides, the CDR3 is TGTGCCAGCAGCTGGGTGGCTAGCGGGGGCTTTCGCTCCTACAATGAGCAGTTCTTC. Its translation: CASSWVASGGFRSYNEQFF. This rearrangement joins TRBV6-6 to TRBJ2-1; 10 bases map to TRBD2. Germline CDR1 MNHNY, CDR2 SVGAGI (reference sequence). The length of the CDR3 is 19 residues. Losses at the gene ends were 6 bases for V and 0 bases for J; bases not matched to a gene: 14.

CDR3 region: CASSSPLKLTSDYTQYF. In DNA form, the CDR3 reads TGTGCCAGCAGCTCCCCGTTAAAGCTAACATCCGACTATACGCAGTATTTT. The rearrangement uses TRBV7-9 and TRBJ2-3, with unresolved D. V gave up 4 bases and J gave up 7 bases, with 24 bases separating them. The germline gives CDR1 SEHNR, CDR2 FQNEAQ (reference sequence). CDR3 size: 17 residues.

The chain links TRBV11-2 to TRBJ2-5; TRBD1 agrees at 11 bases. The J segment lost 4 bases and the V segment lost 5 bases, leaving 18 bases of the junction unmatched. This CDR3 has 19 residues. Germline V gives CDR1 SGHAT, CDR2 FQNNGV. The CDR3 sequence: CASSKSRDRGYLVAETQYF. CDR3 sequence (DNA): TGTGCCAGCAGCAAAAGCCGGGACAGGGGGTATTTGGTGGCAGAGACCCAGTACTTC. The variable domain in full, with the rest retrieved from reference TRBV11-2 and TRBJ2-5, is EAGVAQSPRYKIIEKRQSVAFWCNPISGHATLYWYQQILGQGPKLLIQFQNNGVVDDSQLPKDRFSAERLKGVDSTLKIQPAKLEDSAVYLCASSKSRDRGYLVAETQYFGPGTRLLVL.

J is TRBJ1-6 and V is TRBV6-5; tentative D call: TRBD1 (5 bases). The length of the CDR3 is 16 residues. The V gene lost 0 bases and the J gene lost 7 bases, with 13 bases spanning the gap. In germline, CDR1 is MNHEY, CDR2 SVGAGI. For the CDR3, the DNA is TGTGCCAGCAGTTACTCTCGAGGCGGGGGGAATTCACCCCTCCACTTT. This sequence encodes CASSYSRGGGNSPLHF.